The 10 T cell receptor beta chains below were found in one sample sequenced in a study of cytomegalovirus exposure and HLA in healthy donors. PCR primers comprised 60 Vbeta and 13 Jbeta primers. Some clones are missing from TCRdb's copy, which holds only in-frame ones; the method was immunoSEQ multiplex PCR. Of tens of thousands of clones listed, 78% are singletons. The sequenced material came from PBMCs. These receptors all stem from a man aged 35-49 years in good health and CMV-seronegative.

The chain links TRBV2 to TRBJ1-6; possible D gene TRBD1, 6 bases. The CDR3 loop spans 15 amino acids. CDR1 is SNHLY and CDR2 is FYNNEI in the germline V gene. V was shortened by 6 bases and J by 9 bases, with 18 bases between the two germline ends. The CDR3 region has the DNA TGTGCCAGCAGCGGGGACACCCCTCGGGGTTCACCCCTCCACTTT. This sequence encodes CASSGDTPRGSPLHF.

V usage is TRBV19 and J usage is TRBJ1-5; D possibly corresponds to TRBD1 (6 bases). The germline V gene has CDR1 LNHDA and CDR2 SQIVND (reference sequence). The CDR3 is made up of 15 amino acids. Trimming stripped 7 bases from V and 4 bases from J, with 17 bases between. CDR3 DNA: TGTGCCAGTACCGAACAAGGGGGTACGAATCAGCCCCAGCATTTT. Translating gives CASTEQGGTNQPQHF. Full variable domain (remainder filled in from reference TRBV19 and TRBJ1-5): DGGITQSPKYLFRKEGQNVTLSCEQNLNHDAMYWYRQDPGQGLRLIYYSQIVNDFQKGDIAEGYSVSREKKESFPLTVTSAQKNPTAFYLCASTEQGGTNQPQHFGDGTRLSIL.

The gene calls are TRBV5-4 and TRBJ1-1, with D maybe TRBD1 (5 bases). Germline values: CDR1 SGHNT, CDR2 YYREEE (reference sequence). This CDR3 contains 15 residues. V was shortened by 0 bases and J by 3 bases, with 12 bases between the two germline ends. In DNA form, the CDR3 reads TGTGCCAGCAGCTTGGCCGGAGGGGTGGACACTGAAGCTTTCTTT. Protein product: CASSLAGGVDTEAFF.

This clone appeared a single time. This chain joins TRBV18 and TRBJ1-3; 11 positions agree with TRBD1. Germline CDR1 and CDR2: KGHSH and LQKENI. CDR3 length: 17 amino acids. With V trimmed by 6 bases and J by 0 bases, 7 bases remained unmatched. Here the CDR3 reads CASSTTGTGGSGNTIYF. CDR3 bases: TGTGCCAGCTCGACGACCGGGACAGGGGGCTCTGGAAACACCATATATTTT.

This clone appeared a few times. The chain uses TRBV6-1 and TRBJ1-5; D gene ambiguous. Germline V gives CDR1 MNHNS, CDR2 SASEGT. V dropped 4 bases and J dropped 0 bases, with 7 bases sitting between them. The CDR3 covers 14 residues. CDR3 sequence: CASSAGISNQPQHF. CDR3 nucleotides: TGTGCCAGCAGTGCAGGTATTAGCAATCAGCCCCAGCATTTT.

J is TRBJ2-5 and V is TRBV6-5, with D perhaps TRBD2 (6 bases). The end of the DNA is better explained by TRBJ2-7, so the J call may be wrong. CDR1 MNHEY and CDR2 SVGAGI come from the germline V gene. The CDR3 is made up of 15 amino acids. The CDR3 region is CASRGSGLGSYEQYF. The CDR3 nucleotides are TGTGCCAGCAGGGGGAGCGGGTTAGGTTCCTACGAGCAGTACTTC.

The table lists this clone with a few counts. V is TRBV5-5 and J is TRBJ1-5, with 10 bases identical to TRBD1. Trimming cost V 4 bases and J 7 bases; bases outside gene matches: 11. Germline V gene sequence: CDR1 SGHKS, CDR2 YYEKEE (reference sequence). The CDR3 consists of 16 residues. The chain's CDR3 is CASSAPGQGRGQPQHF. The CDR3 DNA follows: TGTGCCAGCAGCGCCCCGGGACAGGGGAGAGGACAGCCCCAGCATTTT.

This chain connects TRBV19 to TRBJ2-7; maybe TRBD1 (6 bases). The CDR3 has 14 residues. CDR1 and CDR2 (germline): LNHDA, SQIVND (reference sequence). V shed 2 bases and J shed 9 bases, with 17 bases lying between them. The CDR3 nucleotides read TGTGCCAGTAGTATAAGTGACAGGCTTTTCGGGCAGTACTTC. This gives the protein CASSISDRLFGQYF.

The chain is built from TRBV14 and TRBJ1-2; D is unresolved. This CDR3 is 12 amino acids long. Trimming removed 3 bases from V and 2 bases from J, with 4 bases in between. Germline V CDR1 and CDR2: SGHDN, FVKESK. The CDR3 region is CASSQQNYGYTF. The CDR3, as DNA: TGTGCCAGCAGCCAGCAGAACTATGGCTACACCTTC.

The CDR3 sequence is CASSADMLNTEAFF. The CDR3 DNA is TGTGCCAGCAGCGCCGACATGCTGAACACTGAAGCTTTCTTT. The chain is built from TRBV9 and TRBJ1-1; D gene uncertain. This CDR3 comprises 14 residues. Germline V gene lookup returns CDR1 SGDLS and CDR2 YYNGEE. V was trimmed by 3 bases and J by 0 bases, leaving 9 bases between them.